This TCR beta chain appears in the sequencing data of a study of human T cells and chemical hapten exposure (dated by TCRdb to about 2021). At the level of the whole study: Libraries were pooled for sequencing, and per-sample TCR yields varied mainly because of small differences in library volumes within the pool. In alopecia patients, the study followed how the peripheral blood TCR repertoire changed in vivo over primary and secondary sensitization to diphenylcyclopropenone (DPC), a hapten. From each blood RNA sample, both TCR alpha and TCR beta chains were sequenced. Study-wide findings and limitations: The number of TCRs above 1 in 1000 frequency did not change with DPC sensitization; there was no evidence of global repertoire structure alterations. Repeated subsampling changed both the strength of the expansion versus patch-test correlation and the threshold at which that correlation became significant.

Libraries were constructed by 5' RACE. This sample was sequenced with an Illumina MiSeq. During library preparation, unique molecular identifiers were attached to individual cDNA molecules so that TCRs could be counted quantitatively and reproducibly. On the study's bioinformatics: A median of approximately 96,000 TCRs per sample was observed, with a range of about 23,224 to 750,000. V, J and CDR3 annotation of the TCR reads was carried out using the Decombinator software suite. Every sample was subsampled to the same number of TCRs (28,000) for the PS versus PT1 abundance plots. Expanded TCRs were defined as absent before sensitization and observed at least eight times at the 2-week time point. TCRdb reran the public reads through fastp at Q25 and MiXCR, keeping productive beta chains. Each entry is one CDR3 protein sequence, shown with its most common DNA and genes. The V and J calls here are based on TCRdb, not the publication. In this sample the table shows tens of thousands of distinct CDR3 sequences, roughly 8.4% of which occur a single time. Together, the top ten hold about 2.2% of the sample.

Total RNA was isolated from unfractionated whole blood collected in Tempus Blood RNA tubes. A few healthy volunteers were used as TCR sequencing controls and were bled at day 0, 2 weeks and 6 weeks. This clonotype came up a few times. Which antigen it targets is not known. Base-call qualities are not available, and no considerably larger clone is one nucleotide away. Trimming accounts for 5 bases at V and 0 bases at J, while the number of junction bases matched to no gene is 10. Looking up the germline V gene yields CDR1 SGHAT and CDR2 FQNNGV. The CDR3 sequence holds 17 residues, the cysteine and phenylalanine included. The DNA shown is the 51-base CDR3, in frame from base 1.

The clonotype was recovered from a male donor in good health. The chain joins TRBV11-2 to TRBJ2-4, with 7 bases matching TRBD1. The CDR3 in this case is CASSPSDRALAKNIQYF. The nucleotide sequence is TGTGCCAGCAGCCCCTCCGACAGGGCCTTAGCCAAAAACATTCAGTACTTC.